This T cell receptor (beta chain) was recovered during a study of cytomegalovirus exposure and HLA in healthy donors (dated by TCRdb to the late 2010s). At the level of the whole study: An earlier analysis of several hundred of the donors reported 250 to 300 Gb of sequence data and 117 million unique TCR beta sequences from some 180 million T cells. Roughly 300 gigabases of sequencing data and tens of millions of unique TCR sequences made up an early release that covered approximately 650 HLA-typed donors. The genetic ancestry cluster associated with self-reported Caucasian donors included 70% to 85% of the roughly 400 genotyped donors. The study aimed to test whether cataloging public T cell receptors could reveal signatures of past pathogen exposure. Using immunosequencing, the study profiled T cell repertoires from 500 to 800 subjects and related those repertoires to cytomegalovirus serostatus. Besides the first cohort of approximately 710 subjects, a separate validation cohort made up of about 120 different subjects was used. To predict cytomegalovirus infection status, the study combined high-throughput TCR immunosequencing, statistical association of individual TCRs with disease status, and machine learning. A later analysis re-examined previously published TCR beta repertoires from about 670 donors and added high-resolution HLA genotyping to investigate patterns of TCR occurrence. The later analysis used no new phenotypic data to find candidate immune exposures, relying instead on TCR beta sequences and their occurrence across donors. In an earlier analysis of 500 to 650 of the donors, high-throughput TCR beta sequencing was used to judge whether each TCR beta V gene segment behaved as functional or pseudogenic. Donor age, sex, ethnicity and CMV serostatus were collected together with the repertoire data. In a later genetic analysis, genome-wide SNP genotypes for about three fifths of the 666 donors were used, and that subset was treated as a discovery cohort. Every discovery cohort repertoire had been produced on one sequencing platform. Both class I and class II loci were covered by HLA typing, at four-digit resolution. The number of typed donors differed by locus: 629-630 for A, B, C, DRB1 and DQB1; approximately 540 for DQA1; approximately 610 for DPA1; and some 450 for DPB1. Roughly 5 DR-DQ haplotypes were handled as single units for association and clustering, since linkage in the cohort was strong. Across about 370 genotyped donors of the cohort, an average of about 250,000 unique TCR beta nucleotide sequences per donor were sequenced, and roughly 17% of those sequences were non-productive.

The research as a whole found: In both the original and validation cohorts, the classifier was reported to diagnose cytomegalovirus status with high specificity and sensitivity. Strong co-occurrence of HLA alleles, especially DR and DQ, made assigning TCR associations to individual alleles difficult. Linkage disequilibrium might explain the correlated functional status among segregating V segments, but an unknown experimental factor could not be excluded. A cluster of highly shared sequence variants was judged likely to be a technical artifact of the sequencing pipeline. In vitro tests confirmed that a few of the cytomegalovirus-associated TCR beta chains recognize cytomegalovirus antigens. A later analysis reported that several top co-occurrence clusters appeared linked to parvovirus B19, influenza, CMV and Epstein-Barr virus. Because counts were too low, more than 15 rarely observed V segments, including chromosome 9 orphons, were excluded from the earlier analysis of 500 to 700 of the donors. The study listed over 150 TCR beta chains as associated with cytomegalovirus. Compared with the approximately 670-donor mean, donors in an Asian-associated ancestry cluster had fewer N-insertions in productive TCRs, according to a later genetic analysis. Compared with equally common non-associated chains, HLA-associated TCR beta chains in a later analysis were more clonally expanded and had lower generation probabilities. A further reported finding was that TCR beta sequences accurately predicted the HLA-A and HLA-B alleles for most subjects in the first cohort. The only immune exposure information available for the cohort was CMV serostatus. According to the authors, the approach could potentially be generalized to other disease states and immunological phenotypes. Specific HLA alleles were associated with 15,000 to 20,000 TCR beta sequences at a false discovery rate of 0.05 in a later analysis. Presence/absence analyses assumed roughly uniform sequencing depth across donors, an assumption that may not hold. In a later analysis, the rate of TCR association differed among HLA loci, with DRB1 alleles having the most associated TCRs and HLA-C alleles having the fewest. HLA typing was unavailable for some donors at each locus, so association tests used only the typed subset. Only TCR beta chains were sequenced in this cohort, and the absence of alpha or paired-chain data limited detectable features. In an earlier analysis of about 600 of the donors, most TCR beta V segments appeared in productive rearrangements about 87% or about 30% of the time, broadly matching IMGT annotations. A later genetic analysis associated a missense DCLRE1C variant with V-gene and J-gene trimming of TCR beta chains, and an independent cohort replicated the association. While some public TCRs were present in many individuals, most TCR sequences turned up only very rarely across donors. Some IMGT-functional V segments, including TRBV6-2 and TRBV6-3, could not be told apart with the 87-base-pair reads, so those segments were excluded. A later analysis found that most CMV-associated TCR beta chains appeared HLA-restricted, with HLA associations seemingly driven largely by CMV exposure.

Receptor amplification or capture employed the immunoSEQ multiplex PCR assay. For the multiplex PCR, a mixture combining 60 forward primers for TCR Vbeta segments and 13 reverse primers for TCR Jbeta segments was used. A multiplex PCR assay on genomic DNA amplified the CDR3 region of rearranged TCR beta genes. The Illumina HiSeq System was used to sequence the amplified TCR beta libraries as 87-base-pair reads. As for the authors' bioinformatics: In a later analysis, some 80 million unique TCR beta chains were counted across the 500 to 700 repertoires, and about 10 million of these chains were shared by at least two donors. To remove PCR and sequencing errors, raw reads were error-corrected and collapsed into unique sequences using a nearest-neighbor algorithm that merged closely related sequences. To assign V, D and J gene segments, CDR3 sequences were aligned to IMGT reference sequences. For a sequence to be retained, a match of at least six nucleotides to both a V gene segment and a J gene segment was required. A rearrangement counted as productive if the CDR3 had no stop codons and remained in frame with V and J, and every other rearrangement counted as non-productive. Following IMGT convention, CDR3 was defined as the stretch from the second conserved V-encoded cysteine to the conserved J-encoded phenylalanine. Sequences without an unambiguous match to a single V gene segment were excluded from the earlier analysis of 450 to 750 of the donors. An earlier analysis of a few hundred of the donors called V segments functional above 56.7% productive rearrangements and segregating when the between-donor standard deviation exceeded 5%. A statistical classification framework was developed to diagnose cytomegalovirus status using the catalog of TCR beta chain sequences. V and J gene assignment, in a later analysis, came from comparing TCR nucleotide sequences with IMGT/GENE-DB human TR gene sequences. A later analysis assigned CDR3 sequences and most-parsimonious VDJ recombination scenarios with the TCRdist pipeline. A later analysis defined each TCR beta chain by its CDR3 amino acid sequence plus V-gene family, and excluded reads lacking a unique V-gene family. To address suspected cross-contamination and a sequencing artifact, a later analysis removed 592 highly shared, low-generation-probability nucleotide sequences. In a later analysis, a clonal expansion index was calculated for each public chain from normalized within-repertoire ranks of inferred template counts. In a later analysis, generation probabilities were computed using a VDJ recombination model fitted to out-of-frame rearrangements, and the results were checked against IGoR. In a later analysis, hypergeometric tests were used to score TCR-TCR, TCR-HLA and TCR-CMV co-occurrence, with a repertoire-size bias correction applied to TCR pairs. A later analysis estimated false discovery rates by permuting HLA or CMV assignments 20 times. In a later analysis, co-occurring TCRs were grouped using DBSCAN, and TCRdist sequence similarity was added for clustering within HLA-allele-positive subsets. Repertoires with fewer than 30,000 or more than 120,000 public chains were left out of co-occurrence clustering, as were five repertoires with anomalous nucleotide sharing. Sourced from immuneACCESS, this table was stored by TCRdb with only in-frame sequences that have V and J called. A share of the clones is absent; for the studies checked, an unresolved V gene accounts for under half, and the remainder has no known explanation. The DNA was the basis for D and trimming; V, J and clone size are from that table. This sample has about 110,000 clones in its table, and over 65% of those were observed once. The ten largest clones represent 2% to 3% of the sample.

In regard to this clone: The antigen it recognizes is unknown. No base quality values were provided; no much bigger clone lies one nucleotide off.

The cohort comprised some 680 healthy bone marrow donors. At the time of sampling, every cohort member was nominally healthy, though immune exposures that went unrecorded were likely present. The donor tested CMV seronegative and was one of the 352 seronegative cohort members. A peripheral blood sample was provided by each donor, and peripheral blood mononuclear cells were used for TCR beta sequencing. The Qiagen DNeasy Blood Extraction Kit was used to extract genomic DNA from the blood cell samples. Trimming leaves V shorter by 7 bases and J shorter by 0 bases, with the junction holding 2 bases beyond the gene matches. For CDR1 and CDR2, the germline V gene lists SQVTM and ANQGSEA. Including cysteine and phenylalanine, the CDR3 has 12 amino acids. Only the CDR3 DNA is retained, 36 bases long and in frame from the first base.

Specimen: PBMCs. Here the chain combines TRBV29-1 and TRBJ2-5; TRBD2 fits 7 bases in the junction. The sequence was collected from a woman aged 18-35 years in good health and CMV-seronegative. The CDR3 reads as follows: CSGEGNQETQYF. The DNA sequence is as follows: TGCAGCGGGGAGGGGAACCAAGAGACCCAGTACTTC. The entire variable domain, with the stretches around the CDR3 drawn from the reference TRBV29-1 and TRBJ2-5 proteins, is SAVISQKPSRDICQRGTSLTIQCQVDSQVTMMFWYRQQPGQSLTLIATANQGSEATYESGFVIDKFPISRPNLTFSTLTVSNMSPEDSSIYLCSGEGNQETQYFGPGTRLLVL.